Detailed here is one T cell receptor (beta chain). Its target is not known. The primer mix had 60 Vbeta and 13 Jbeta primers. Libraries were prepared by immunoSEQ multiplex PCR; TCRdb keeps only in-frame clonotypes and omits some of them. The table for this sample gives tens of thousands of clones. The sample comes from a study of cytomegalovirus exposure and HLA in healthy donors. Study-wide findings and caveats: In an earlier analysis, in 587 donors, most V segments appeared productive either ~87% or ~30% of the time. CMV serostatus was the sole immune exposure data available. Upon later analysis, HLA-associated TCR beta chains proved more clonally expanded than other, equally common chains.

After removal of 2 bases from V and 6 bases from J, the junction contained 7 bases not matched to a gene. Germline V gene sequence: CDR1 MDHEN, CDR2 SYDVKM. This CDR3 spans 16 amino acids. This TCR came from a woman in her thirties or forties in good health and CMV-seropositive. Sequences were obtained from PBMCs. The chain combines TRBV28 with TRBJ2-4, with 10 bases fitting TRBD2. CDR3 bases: TGTGCCAGCAGTTTACTAGCGGGAGAAGGGGTAAACATTCAGTACTTC. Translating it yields CASSLLAGEGVNIQYF.